This T cell receptor beta chain was captured in a study of T-cell memory formation after mild COVID-19 (dated by TCRdb to 2020 to 2022). Notes on the research overall: TCR sequence clusters from the two donors were largely donor specific. T-cell clones expanding and contracting after mild COVID-19 in a couple of donors were tracked by longitudinal TCRalpha and TCRbeta repertoire sequencing. The cohort comprised two young, previously healthy adult volunteers, one female and one male. General findings and caveats noted by the study authors: Contracting CD4+ clones turned up mainly in the CM and EM memory subsets, whereas EMRA was where CD8+ clones were enriched. The study included only a couple of mild cases, and larger cohorts that include severe cases with pre-infection samples were judged to be necessary. Clones contracting from day 15 to 85 had balanced CD4/CD8 phenotypes, while a second wave expanding from day 15 to 37 was biased towards CD4+. Whether the second-wave clones peaking on day 37 were SARS-CoV-2 specific was not confirmed. Some responding clones were found in pre-infection memory, which suggests that pre-existing cross-reactive memory T cells took part in the SARS-CoV-2 response.

These reads were obtained on an Illumina NovaSeq 6000. Using 5'RACE with constant-segment primers, TCRalpha and TCRbeta cDNA libraries were constructed, with sample barcodes and unique molecular identifiers added in the process. RNA was extracted from every sample with Trizol reagent. Amplification of the libraries took two PCR steps, and the second step added a second sample barcode plus Illumina TruSeq adapters. Sequencing of the libraries was done on an Illumina NovaSeq, producing 2 x 150 bp paired-end reads. In the source study's methods: With migec v1.2.7, reads were demultiplexed and then collapsed into UMI-guided consensus sequences. Using mixcr v2.1.11, UMI consensuses were aligned to TRA and TRB V and J templates and then assembled into clonotypes. A clonotype was counted as expanded or contracted only when both edgeR and NoisET called the clonotype significant, with the noise models trained on biological replicates. For edgeR calls, the cutoffs were a false discovery rate-adjusted p below 0.01 and a log2 fold-change threshold of 1. As an exploratory analysis of dynamics, max-normalized trajectories of the 1000 most abundant clonotypes were examined by PCA with hierarchical clustering. Separately sequenced CD4+ and CD8+ repertoires were used to assign the CD4 or CD8 phenotype of responding clones. TCRdb trimmed public reads at Q25 via fastp, called clones via MiXCR and kept in-frame beta chains. Every entry covers one CDR3 protein and lists the most common genes and DNA from its rows. It is TCRdb's table, rather than the study itself, that gives the V and J calls and clone size. The sample table contains approximately 580,000 distinct CDR3 sequences; only one count was recorded for roughly 22% of them. The ten biggest clones cover 9.5% to 15% of the sample.

This clonotype was counted many times. There is no known antigen for this receptor. No base qualities exist here, and no much larger clone lies one base off it. Ficoll-Paque density gradient centrifugation was the method used to isolate PBMCs. The material sequenced was PBMCs or a T cell subset sorted from them (not recorded which). The clonotype was recovered from an adult woman who had mild COVID-19 (a few samples of this study predate the infection). The sample titles of this study are shuffled in the database, so cell type and time point are left out; the donor was told from shared clones.

The CDR3 protein: CAILGGPYEQYF. Here is the DNA: TGTGCCATTCTGGGGGGACCCTACGAGCAGTACTTC. The rearranged chain carries TRBV7-2 and TRBJ2-7; possibly the D gene is TRBD2, per 6 matching bases. Trimming removed 10 bases from V and 2 bases from J, leaving 12 bases between the germline ends. The germline V gene gives CDR1 as SGHTA and CDR2 as FQGNSA. CDR3 length: 12 amino acids, cysteine to phenylalanine. Only CDR3 DNA is held: 36 bases, read in frame from base 1. The CDR3, completed at both ends by the reference TRBV7-2 and TRBJ2-7 genes, gives the full variable domain GAGVSQSPSNKVTEKGKDVELRCDPISGHTALYWYRQSLGQGLEFLIYFQGNSAPDKSGLPSDRFSAERTGGSVSTLTIQRTQQEDSAVYLCAILGGPYEQYFGPGTRLTVT.